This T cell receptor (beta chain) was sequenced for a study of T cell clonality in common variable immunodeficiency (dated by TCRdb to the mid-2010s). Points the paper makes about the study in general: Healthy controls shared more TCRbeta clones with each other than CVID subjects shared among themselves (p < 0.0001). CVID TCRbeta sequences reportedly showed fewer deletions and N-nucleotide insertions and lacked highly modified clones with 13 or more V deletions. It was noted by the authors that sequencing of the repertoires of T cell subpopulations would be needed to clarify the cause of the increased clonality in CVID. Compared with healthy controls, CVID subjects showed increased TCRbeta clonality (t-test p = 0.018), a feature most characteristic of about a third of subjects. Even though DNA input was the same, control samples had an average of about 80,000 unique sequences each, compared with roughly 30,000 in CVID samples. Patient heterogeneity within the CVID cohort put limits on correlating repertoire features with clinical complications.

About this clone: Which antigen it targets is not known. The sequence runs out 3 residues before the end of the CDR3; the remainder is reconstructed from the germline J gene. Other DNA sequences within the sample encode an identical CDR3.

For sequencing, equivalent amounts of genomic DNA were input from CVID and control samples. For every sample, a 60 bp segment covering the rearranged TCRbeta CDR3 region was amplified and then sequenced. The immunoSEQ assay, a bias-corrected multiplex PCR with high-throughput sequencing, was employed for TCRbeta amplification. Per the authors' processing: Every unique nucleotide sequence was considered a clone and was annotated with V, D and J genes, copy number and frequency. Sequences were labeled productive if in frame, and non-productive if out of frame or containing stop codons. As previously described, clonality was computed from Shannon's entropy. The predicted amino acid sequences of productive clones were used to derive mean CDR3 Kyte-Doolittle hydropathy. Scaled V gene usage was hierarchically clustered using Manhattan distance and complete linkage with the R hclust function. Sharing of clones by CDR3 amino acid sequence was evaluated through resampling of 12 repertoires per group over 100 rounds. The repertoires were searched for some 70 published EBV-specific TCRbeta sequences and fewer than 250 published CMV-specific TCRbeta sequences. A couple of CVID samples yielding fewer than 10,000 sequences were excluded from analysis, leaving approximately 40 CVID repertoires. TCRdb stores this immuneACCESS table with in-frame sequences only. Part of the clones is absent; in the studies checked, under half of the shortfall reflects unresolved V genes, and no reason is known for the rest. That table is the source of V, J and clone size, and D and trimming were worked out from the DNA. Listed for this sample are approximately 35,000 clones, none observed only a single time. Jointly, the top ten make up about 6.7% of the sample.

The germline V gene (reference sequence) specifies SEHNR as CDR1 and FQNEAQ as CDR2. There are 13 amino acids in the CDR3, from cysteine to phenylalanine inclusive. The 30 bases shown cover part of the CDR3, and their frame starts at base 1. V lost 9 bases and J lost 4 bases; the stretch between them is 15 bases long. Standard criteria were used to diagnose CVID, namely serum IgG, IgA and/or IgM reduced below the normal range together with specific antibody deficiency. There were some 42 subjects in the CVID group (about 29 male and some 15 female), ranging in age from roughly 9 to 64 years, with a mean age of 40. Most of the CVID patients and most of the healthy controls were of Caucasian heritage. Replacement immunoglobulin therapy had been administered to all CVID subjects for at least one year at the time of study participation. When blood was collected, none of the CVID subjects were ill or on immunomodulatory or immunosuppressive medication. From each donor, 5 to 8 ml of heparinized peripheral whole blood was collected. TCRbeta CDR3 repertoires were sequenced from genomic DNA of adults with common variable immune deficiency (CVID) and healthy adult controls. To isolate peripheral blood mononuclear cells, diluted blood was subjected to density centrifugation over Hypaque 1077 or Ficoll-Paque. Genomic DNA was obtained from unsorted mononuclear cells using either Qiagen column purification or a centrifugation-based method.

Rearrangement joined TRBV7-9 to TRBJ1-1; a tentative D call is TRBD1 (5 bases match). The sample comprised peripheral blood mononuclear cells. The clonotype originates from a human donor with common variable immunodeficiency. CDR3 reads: CASSPTEPTEAFF. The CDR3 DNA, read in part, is TGTGCCAGTAGCCCGACAGAACCCACTGAA.